This TCR beta chain was obtained from a study of regulatory T cells. Autoimmunity was present in every CD3G-deficient patient, worse in two. Regulatory (CD25-high CD127-low) and conventional (CD25-low CD127-high) CD4+ T cells were sorted separately. Concerning this clone itself: As yet, its antigen is unknown.

The CDR3 is 15 amino acids. Germline V lookup: CDR1 LNHDA, CDR2 SQIVND (reference sequence). After removal of 7 bases from V and 5 bases from J, the junction contained 9 bases not matched to a gene. General study findings and limits: Hydrophobic residues at CDR3 positions 6 and 7 were enriched in conventional CD4+ T cells of CD3G-deficient patients.

Primers: 52 TRBV forward and 13 TRBJ reverse. The table came from immunoSEQ multiplex PCR; TCRdb's copy has only in-frame clones and leaves some out. The profile shows around 30,000 clones, nearly 95% of them singletons. The V gene is TRBV19, the J gene TRBJ1-5; 9 nucleotides line up with TRBD1. This sequence was found in a child under 10 years old with CD3G deficiency. The sample comprised conventional CD4+ T cells sorted from blood. The CDR3 protein is CASTGRGQGHQPQHF. In DNA form, the CDR3 reads TGTGCCAGTACCGGACGGGGACAGGGTCATCAGCCCCAGCATTTT.